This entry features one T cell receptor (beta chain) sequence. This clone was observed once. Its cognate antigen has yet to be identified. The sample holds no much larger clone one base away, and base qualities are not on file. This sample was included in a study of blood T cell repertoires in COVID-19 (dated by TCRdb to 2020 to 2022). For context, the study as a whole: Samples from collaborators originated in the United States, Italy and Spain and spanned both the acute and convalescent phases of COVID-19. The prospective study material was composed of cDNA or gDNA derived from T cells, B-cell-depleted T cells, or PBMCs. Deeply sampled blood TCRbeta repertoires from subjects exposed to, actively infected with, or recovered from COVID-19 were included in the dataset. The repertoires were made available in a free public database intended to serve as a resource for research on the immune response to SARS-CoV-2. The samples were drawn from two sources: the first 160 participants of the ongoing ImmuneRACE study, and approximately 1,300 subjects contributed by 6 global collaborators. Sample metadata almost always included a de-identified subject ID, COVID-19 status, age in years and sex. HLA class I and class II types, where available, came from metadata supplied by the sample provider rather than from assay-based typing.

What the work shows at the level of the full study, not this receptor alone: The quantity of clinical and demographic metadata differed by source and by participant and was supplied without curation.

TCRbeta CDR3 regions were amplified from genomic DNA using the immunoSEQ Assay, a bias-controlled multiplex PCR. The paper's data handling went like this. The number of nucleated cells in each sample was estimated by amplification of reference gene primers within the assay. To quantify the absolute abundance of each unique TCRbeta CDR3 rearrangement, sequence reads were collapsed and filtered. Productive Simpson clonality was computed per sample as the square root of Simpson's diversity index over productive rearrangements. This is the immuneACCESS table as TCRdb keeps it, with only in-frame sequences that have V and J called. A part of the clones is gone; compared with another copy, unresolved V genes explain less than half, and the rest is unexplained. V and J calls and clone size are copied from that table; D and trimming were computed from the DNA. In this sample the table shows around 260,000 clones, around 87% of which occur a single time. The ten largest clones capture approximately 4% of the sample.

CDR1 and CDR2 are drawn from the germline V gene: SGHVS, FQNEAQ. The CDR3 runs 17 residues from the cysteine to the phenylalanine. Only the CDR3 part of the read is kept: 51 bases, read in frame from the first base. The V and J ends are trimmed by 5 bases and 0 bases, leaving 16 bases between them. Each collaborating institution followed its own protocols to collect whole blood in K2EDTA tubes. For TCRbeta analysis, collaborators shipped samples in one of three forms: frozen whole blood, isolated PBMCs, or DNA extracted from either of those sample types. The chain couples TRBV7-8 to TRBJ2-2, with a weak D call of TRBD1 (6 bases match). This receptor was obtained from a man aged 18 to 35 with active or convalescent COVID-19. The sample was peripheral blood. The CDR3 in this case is CASSGNGQSTNTGELFF. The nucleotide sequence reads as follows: TGTGCCAGCAGCGGCAACGGACAGAGCACGAACACCGGGGAGCTGTTTTTT.